A selection of T cell receptor beta chains follows, all from one sample in a study of vaccination and CD4 T cells after COVID-19. Their specific antigens are unknown. MiXCR, run by TCRdb on the PCR reads, gives a single entry per CDR3 protein. The sample has 10,000 to 15,000 distinct CDR3 sequences; around 60% are singletons. The sample taken for sequencing was CD4+ T cells from blood, cultured in vitro. Receptors originate from a human donor who had recovered from COVID-19. Each CDR3 is given with its conserved first and last residue. D genes are given only for firm matches. Clone size is not always given. Where it is, it says once, few, many or a class for expanded clones.

clone_size: NA
v_call: TRBV24-1
d_call: NA
j_call: TRBJ1-1
cdr3_aa: CATTGGHLADAEAFF
cdr3_nt: TGTGCCACCACAGGAGGCCACCTTGCAGACGCTGAAGCTTTCTTT

clone_size: few
v_call: TRBV12-5
d_call: TRBD1
j_call: TRBJ2-4
cdr3_aa: CASGLGRGTGDSKNIQYF
cdr3_nt: TGTGCTAGTGGTTTGGGGCGGGGGACAGGGGACAGCAAAAACATTCAGTACTTC

clone_size: NA
v_call: TRBV20-1
d_call: TRBD1
j_call: TRBJ1-5
cdr3_aa: CSAQQGGFQPQHF
cdr3_nt: TGTAGTGCTCAGCAGGGGGGCTTTCAGCCCCAGCATTTT

clone_size: few
v_call: TRBV10-3
d_call: NA
j_call: TRBJ1-1
cdr3_aa: CAISESRRSANTEAFF
cdr3_nt: TGTGCCATCAGTGAGTCGCGTAGGTCAGCGAACACTGAAGCTTTCTTT

clone_size: NA
v_call: TRBV6-2/TRBV6-3
d_call: NA
j_call: TRBJ2-3
cdr3_aa: CASRVTRGATDTQYF
cdr3_nt: TGTGCCAGCAGAGTTACTAGGGGCGCCACAGATACGCAGTATTTT

clone_size: NA
v_call: TRBV27
d_call: NA
j_call: TRBJ1-2
cdr3_aa: CASSFRGGYGYTF
cdr3_nt: TGTGCCAGCAGTTTCAGAGGGGGCTATGGCTACACCTTC

clone_size: few
v_call: TRBV19
d_call: TRBD1
j_call: TRBJ1-5
cdr3_aa: CASRPDRDNQPQHF
cdr3_nt: TGTGCCAGTAGACCCGACAGGGACAATCAGCCCCAGCATTTT

clone_size: NA
v_call: TRBV6-4
d_call: TRBD1
j_call: TRBJ1-4
cdr3_aa: CASRDRDRAYGNEKLFF
cdr3_nt: TGTGCCAGCAGGGACCGGGACAGGGCGTATGGTAATGAAAAACTGTTTTTT

clone_size: NA
v_call: TRBV11-3
d_call: NA
j_call: TRBJ1-1
cdr3_aa: CASSSTRGQRAYMNTEAFF
cdr3_nt: TGTGCCAGCAGCTCCACCCGGGGTCAGAGGGCTTACATGAACACTGAAGCTTTCTTT

clone_size: NA
v_call: TRBV2
d_call: NA
j_call: TRBJ1-2
cdr3_aa: CASSQETYGYTF
cdr3_nt: TGTGCCAGCAGTCAGGAGACCTATGGCTACACCTTC

clone_size: NA
v_call: TRBV20-1
d_call: NA
j_call: TRBJ1-2
cdr3_aa: CSASAGSYGYTF
cdr3_nt: TGCAGTGCTAGTGCCGGGAGCTATGGCTACACCTTC

clone_size: NA
v_call: TRBV7-2
d_call: NA
j_call: TRBJ2-1
cdr3_aa: CASSLATTNNEQFF
cdr3_nt: TGTGCCAGCAGCTTAGCGACAACCAACAATGAGCAGTTCTTC

clone_size: NA
v_call: TRBV11-2
d_call: TRBD2
j_call: TRBJ2-7
cdr3_aa: CASSLRASGGEQYF
cdr3_nt: TGTGCCAGCAGCTTAAGGGCTAGCGGGGGCGAGCAGTACTTC

clone_size: NA
v_call: TRBV3-1
d_call: TRBD1
j_call: TRBJ1-2
cdr3_aa: CASSHRDRVGGYTF
cdr3_nt: TGTGCCAGCAGCCACCGGGACAGGGTAGGAGGCTACACCTTC

clone_size: NA
v_call: TRBV20-1
d_call: NA
j_call: TRBJ2-5
cdr3_aa: CSASIRMETQYF
cdr3_nt: TGCAGTGCTAGTATCCGAATGGAGACCCAGTACTTC

clone_size: NA
v_call: TRBV20-1
d_call: TRBD1
j_call: TRBJ2-7
cdr3_aa: CSADDRGGYEQYF
cdr3_nt: TGCAGTGCCGACGACAGGGGTGGCTACGAGCAGTACTTC

clone_size: few
v_call: TRBV20-1
d_call: TRBD2
j_call: TRBJ2-1
cdr3_aa: CSAIGLAAFYNEQFF
cdr3_nt: TGCAGTGCCATCGGACTAGCCGCATTTTACAATGAGCAGTTCTTC

clone_size: NA
v_call: TRBV2
d_call: NA
j_call: TRBJ1-1
cdr3_aa: CASSYDLNTEAFF
cdr3_nt: TGTGCCAGCAGTTATGACCTGAACACTGAAGCTTTCTTT

clone_size: NA
v_call: TRBV6-1
d_call: TRBD2
j_call: TRBJ2-7
cdr3_aa: CASSPGLAGVYEQYF
cdr3_nt: TGTGCCAGCAGTCCTGGACTAGCGGGAGTGTACGAGCAGTACTTC

clone_size: once
v_call: TRBV6-2/TRBV6-3
d_call: NA
j_call: TRBJ1-2
cdr3_aa: CASTIRDRYGYTF
cdr3_nt: TGTGCCAGCACCATCCGGGACCGTTATGGCTACACCTTC

clone_size: NA
v_call: TRBV27
d_call: NA
j_call: TRBJ1-1
cdr3_aa: CASSLVAGRTEAFF
cdr3_nt: TGTGCCAGCAGTTTAGTCGCAGGACGGACTGAAGCTTTCTTT

clone_size: few
v_call: TRBV11-3
d_call: NA
j_call: TRBJ1-1
cdr3_aa: CASSLGQFAEAFF
cdr3_nt: TGTGCCAGCAGCTTAGGTCAGTTCGCTGAAGCTTTCTTT

clone_size: NA
v_call: TRBV2
d_call: NA
j_call: TRBJ2-3
cdr3_aa: CASTPPRGARYGNTQYF
cdr3_nt: TGTGCCAGCACCCCCCCGCGTGGGGCGAGGTATGGGAATACGCAGTATTTT

clone_size: NA
v_call: TRBV11-2
d_call: NA
j_call: TRBJ2-1
cdr3_aa: CASSPSAGATYNEQFF
cdr3_nt: TGTGCCAGCAGCCCCTCAGCGGGCGCTACCTACAATGAGCAGTTCTTC

clone_size: NA
v_call: TRBV6-1
d_call: NA
j_call: TRBJ1-2
cdr3_aa: CASSPQDRNGYGYTF
cdr3_nt: TGTGCCAGCAGCCCACAAGACAGGAACGGCTATGGCTACACCTTC

clone_size: NA
v_call: TRBV19
d_call: TRBD1
j_call: TRBJ1-5
cdr3_aa: CASSTGQGRNQPQHF
cdr3_nt: TGTGCCAGTAGCACGGGACAGGGTCGCAATCAGCCCCAGCATTTT

clone_size: few
v_call: TRBV6-1
d_call: NA
j_call: TRBJ1-2
cdr3_aa: CASVRQSHYGYTF
cdr3_nt: TGTGCCAGTGTGAGACAGAGCCACTATGGCTACACCTTC

clone_size: few
v_call: TRBV20-1
d_call: NA
j_call: TRBJ1-5
cdr3_aa: CSARVGQGRDQPQHF
cdr3_nt: TGCAGTGCTAGAGTCGGGCAGGGAAGGGATCAGCCCCAGCATTTT

clone_size: NA
v_call: TRBV7-2
d_call: NA
j_call: TRBJ1-5
cdr3_aa: CASSLGRGDQPQHF
cdr3_nt: TGTGCCAGCAGCCTAGGACGGGGGGATCAGCCCCAGCATTTT

clone_size: once
v_call: TRBV5-8
d_call: NA
j_call: TRBJ2-5
cdr3_aa: CASSFWTGQETQYF
cdr3_nt: TGTGCCAGCAGCTTTTGGACTGGGCAAGAGACCCAGTACTTC

clone_size: NA
v_call: TRBV28
d_call: TRBD2
j_call: TRBJ2-5
cdr3_aa: CASSSRLAGHQETQYF
cdr3_nt: TGTGCCAGCAGTTCAAGACTAGCGGGTCACCAAGAGACCCAGTACTTC

clone_size: NA
v_call: TRBV30
d_call: NA
j_call: TRBJ1-1
cdr3_aa: CAGHSGIWNTEAFF
cdr3_nt: TGTGCCGGGCATTCGGGGATCTGGAACACTGAAGCTTTCTTT

clone_size: NA
v_call: TRBV19
d_call: TRBD1
j_call: TRBJ2-5
cdr3_aa: CASRDRERETQYF
cdr3_nt: TGTGCCAGTAGGGACAGGGAGAGGGAGACCCAGTACTTC

clone_size: NA
v_call: TRBV10-1
d_call: TRBD2
j_call: TRBJ2-3
cdr3_aa: CASSESKGLAGDSDTQYF
cdr3_nt: TGCGCCAGCAGTGAGTCGAAGGGACTAGCGGGGGACTCAGATACGCAGTATTTT

clone_size: NA
v_call: TRBV7-3
d_call: NA
j_call: TRBJ2-2
cdr3_aa: CASSLRPWVGELFF
cdr3_nt: TGTGCCAGCAGCTTACGCCCTTGGGTCGGGGAGCTGTTTTTT

clone_size: NA
v_call: TRBV7-2
d_call: NA
j_call: TRBJ2-1
cdr3_aa: CASSLARGGRGEQFF
cdr3_nt: TGTGCCAGCAGCTTAGCCAGGGGGGGAAGGGGTGAGCAGTTCTTC

clone_size: NA
v_call: TRBV20-1
d_call: NA
j_call: TRBJ2-7
cdr3_aa: CSARTGRSYEQYF
cdr3_nt: TGCAGTGCTAGGACAGGCCGTTCCTACGAGCAGTACTTC

clone_size: NA
v_call: TRBV20-1
d_call: NA
j_call: TRBJ2-2
cdr3_aa: CSAPDLDTGELFF
cdr3_nt: TGCAGTGCTCCCGATCTAGACACCGGGGAGCTGTTTTTT

clone_size: once
v_call: TRBV6-1
d_call: TRBD1
j_call: TRBJ2-1
cdr3_aa: CASKRLTGVNEQFF
cdr3_nt: TGTGCCAGCAAACGACTGACAGGGGTCAATGAGCAGTTCTTC

clone_size: once
v_call: TRBV4-3
d_call: NA
j_call: TRBJ1-2
cdr3_aa: CASSLGLGDYGYTF
cdr3_nt: TGCGCCAGCAGCCTGGGTCTGGGAGACTATGGCTACACCTTC

clone_size: NA
v_call: TRBV19
d_call: NA
j_call: TRBJ2-7
cdr3_aa: CASSIDGGRGQYF
cdr3_nt: TGTGCCAGTAGTATAGATGGAGGCAGGGGCCAGTACTTC

clone_size: NA
v_call: TRBV7-2
d_call: NA
j_call: TRBJ1-5
cdr3_aa: CASSPTDSNQPQHF
cdr3_nt: TGTGCCAGCAGCCCGACAGATAGCAATCAGCCCCAGCATTTT

clone_size: NA
v_call: TRBV27
d_call: NA
j_call: TRBJ1-2
cdr3_aa: CASRLDINYGYTF
cdr3_nt: TGTGCCAGCAGGCTAGACATTAACTATGGCTACACCTTC

clone_size: NA
v_call: TRBV11-1
d_call: NA
j_call: TRBJ1-4
cdr3_aa: CASSLELGEKLFF
cdr3_nt: TGTGCCAGCAGCTTAGAGCTGGGAGAAAAACTGTTTTTT

clone_size: NA
v_call: TRBV6-1
d_call: TRBD1
j_call: TRBJ1-6
cdr3_aa: CASSRGTASLWGVDSPLHF
cdr3_nt: TGTGCCAGCAGTCGAGGGACAGCTTCCCTGTGGGGTGTAGATTCACCCCTCCACTTT

clone_size: NA
v_call: TRBV27
d_call: NA
j_call: TRBJ1-6
cdr3_aa: CASSLGRGEGYNSPLHF
cdr3_nt: TGTGCCAGCAGTTTAGGACGGGGAGAGGGGTATAATTCACCCCTCCACTTT

clone_size: NA
v_call: TRBV28
d_call: TRBD1
j_call: TRBJ1-2
cdr3_aa: CASSPGTGVYGYTF
cdr3_nt: TGTGCCAGCAGTCCGGGGACAGGGGTTTATGGCTACACCTTC

clone_size: NA
v_call: TRBV5-1
d_call: NA
j_call: TRBJ2-6
cdr3_aa: CASSSSASGANVLTF
cdr3_nt: TGCGCCAGCTCCTCCTCGGCTTCTGGGGCCAACGTCCTGACTTTC

clone_size: NA
v_call: TRBV5-6
d_call: NA
j_call: TRBJ1-1
cdr3_aa: CASSSPAQGLNTEAFF
cdr3_nt: TGTGCCAGCAGTTCCCCAGCCCAGGGGTTGAACACTGAAGCTTTCTTT

clone_size: NA
v_call: TRBV6-2/TRBV6-3
d_call: TRBD1
j_call: TRBJ1-2
cdr3_aa: CASSTGQAMLNYGYTF
cdr3_nt: TGTGCCAGCAGCACTGGACAGGCGATGCTTAACTATGGCTACACCTTC

clone_size: NA
v_call: TRBV4-2
d_call: NA
j_call: TRBJ2-1
cdr3_aa: CASSQEGGVRDEQFF
cdr3_nt: TGTGCCAGCAGCCAAGAGGGGGGTGTGAGGGATGAGCAGTTCTTC

clone_size: NA
v_call: TRBV7-9
d_call: NA
j_call: TRBJ2-7
cdr3_aa: CASSFAGDPGEQYF
cdr3_nt: TGTGCCAGCAGCTTCGCAGGGGACCCTGGCGAGCAGTACTTC

clone_size: few
v_call: TRBV7-8
d_call: NA
j_call: TRBJ1-2
cdr3_aa: CASSLTGFNYGYTF
cdr3_nt: TGTGCCAGCAGCTTGACAGGATTTAACTATGGCTACACCTTC

clone_size: NA
v_call: TRBV19
d_call: TRBD2
j_call: TRBJ2-5
cdr3_aa: CASSIGRASHPETQYF
cdr3_nt: TGTGCCAGTAGCATCGGGAGGGCCTCTCATCCAGAGACCCAGTACTTC

clone_size: NA
v_call: TRBV24-1
d_call: NA
j_call: TRBJ2-7
cdr3_aa: CATSDHSYEQYF
cdr3_nt: TGTGCCACCAGTGATCACTCCTACGAGCAGTACTTC